This T cell receptor (beta chain) was sequenced in a study of CD8 T cells in ankylosing spondylitis. Study conclusions and caveats: Within peripheral blood, clones linked to disease were CD8+ and relatively rare.

The junction had 9 bases not matched to a gene; V was cut back by 6 bases and J by 4 bases. CDR1 and CDR2 from the germline V gene are SGHTA and FQGNSA. The length of the CDR3 is 15 residues. With respect to this clonotype: As yet, its antigen is unknown.

TCRdb recomputed calls from the 5' RACE reads with MiXCR, one row per CDR3 protein. The sample records 300,000 to 400,000 distinct CDR3 sequences, approximately 20% being singletons. The material sequenced was blood, either unsorted or a sorted T cell fraction (not recorded which). The chain links TRBV7-2 to TRBJ2-5; 9 nucleotides match TRBD2. This clonotype was obtained from a male donor with ankylosing spondylitis or in good health (not recorded which). CDR3 in amino acids: CASSLWTSVLETQYF. The CDR3 bases are TGTGCCAGCAGTCTTTGGACTAGCGTGTTAGAGACCCAGTACTTC. The complete variable domain, with remaining parts taken from reference TRBV7-2 and TRBJ2-5, reads GAGVSQSPSNKVTEKGKDVELRCDPISGHTALYWYRQSLGQGLEFLIYFQGNSAPDKSGLPSDRFSAERTGGSVSTLTIQRTQQEDSAVYLCASSLWTSVLETQYFGPGTRLLVL.